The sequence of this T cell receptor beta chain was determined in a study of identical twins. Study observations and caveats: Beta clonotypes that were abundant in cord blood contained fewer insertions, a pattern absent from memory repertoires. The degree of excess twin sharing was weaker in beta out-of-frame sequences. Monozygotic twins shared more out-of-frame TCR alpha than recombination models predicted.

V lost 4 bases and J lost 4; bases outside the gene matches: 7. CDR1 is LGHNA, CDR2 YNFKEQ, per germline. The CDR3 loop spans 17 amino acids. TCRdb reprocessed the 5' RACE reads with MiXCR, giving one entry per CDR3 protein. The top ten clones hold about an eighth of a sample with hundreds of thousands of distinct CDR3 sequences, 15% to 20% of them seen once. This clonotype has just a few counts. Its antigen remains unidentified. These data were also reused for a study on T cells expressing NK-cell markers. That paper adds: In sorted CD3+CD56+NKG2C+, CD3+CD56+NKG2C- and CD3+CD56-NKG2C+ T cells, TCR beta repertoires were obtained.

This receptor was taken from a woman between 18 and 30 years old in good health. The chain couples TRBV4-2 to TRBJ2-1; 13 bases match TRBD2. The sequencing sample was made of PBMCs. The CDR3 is CASSPGTSGNLYNEQFF. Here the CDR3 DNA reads TGTGCCAGCAGCCCCGGGACTAGCGGGAACCTTTACAATGAGCAGTTCTTC.